This T cell receptor beta chain stems from a study of cytomegalovirus exposure and HLA in healthy donors. Data came from immunoSEQ multiplex PCR; TCRdb stores just in-frame clones and leaves some out. The sample records roughly 60,000 clones, roughly 96% being singletons. Study conclusions and caveats: Among TCR sequences, most were rare, though some public TCRs appeared in many donors.

Concerning this clone: Its target is unknown.

CDR1 is SQVTM, CDR2 ANQGSEA, per germline. Trimming pared 7 bases from V and 1 base from J, leaving 17 bases between. The CDR3 runs 15 residues. The source material was PBMCs. The clonotype comes from a young man in good health and CMV-seronegative. This rearrangement joins TRBV29-1 to TRBJ2-1; D might be TRBD1 (6 bases). CDR3 in amino acids: CSGGPGRLSYNEQFF. The CDR3 coding sequence is TGCAGCGGGGGGCCAGGCAGGTTATCCTACAATGAGCAGTTCTTC.